These T cell receptor beta chains were read from a single sample in a study of blood T cells in healthy people across ages. TCRdb ran MiXCR on the 5' RACE reads and lists one entry per CDR3 protein. This sample has 1,100,000 or so distinct CDR3 sequences, with 40% to 50% found just once. The sequenced material came from blood. Receptors were obtained from a woman aged 55-70 years in good health. Each CDR3 is given with its conserved first and last residue. The order of the fields is D gene, clone size, V gene, J gene, CDR3 protein, CDR3 DNA. The D gene is left open where the match is weak. Some rows mark clone size as missing; the rest say once, few, many or name a class of expanded clone.

TRBD1,once,TRBV24-1,TRBJ2-1,CATSDSWTGNNEQFF,TGTGCCACCAGTGATTCCTGGACAGGAAACAATGAGCAGTTCTTC
NA,few,TRBV24-1,TRBJ2-5,CATSDEELTETQYF,TGTGCCACCAGTGACGAGGAGCTGACGGAGACCCAGTACTTC
NA,NA,TRBV6-2/TRBV6-3,TRBJ1-1,CASSYYAAGLGTEAFF,TGTGCCAGCAGCTACTACGCGGCGGGATTAGGCACTGAAGCTTTCTTT
NA,NA,TRBV6-1,TRBJ1-6,CASSELTAYNSPLHF,TGTGCCAGCAGTGAGTTGACAGCGTATAATTCACCCCTCCACTTT
TRBD2,NA,TRBV9,TRBJ2-7,CASSVTWETSGSGFEQYF,TGTGCCAGCAGCGTAACCTGGGAGACTAGCGGGAGTGGGTTCGAGCAGTACTTC
NA,NA,TRBV13,TRBJ2-5,CASSLDMEETQYF,TGTGCCAGCAGCTTAGATATGGAAGAGACCCAGTACTTC
NA,few,TRBV29-1,TRBJ2-6,CSVHVSGANVLTF,TGCAGCGTTCACGTTTCTGGGGCCAACGTCCTGACTTTC
NA,NA,TRBV18,TRBJ2-7,CASSSPHHEQYF,TGTGCCAGCTCATCCCCTCACCACGAGCAGTACTTC
NA,NA,TRBV5-1,TRBJ1-1,CASSVEGLNTEAFF,TGCGCCAGCAGCGTGGAGGGGTTGAACACTGAAGCTTTCTTT
TRBD2,few,TRBV11-2,TRBJ2-1,CASSLDRTRRDEQFF,TGTGCCAGCAGCTTAGATCGGACTAGGCGGGATGAGCAGTTCTTC
NA,NA,TRBV25-1,TRBJ2-3,CASSDPKGRGDTQYF,TGTGCCAGCAGTGACCCTAAGGGGCGTGGAGATACGCAGTATTTT
TRBD1,few,TRBV18,TRBJ2-5,CASSPLRTGGFETQYF,TGTGCCAGCTCACCACTTCGGACAGGGGGATTTGAGACCCAGTACTTC
NA,few,TRBV19,TRBJ1-6,CASTQKGYNSPLHF,TGTGCCAGTACTCAAAAGGGATATAATTCACCCCTCCACTTT
TRBD1,NA,TRBV6-9,TRBJ2-1,CASDRVSYNEQFF,TGTGCCAGCGACAGGGTATCCTACAATGAGCAGTTCTTC
NA,NA,TRBV27,TRBJ2-5,CASSQYARRLETQYF,TGTGCCAGCAGTCAATACGCCAGGAGGCTAGAGACCCAGTACTTC
NA,many,TRBV5-4,TRBJ2-6,CASSLPGAGANVLTF,TGTGCCAGCAGCTTGCCAGGCGCTGGGGCCAACGTCCTGACTTTC
NA,NA,TRBV27,TRBJ2-7,CAAWSSYEQYF,TGTGCAGCATGGAGCTCCTACGAGCAGTACTTC
TRBD2,NA,TRBV7-2,TRBJ2-5,CASSTRTSGSWQYF,TGTGCCAGCAGCACCCGGACTAGCGGGAGCTGGCAGTACTTC